This entry lists 24 T cell receptor beta chains sequenced from one sample in a study of T cell clonotyping in hematopoietic cell transplantation. Libraries were prepared by immunoSEQ multiplex PCR; TCRdb keeps only in-frame clonotypes and omits some of them. The data hold roughly 4,600 clones, with approximately 96% observed a single time. Material: PBMCs, obtained 100 days after allogeneic stem cell transplant. The source is a male patient aged 40-50 years who had an allogeneic stem cell transplant from a related donor, so the T cells may come from the graft donor. Some clones in this sample may be carry-over from other donors' samples.

This chain connects TRBV6-5 to TRBJ2-1; 9 bases align to TRBD2. Unmatched junction bases numbered 2, after V lost 4 bases and J lost 7 bases. Germline V gene sequence: CDR1 MNHEY, CDR2 SVGAGI. This CDR3 region has 13 residues. CDR3 DNA: TGTGCCAGCAGTTGGGCGGGAGGGAATGAGCAGTTCTTC. This sequence encodes CASSWAGGNEQFF.

This CDR3 reads CASSLEGGTGELFF. The CDR3 DNA reads as TGTGCCAGCAGCTTAGAGGGAGGCACCGGGGAGCTGTTTTTT. The chain uses TRBV11-2 and TRBJ2-2; D possibly corresponds to TRBD2 (6 bases). This CDR3 is built from 14 residues. With 0 bases removed from V and 4 bases from J, the gap between germline ends came to 6 bases. Germline CDR1 and CDR2: SGHAT and FQNNGV.

The rearrangement uses TRBV4-1 and TRBJ2-7, with 11 bases identical to TRBD2. CDR3 length: 16 amino acids. Germline CDR1 MGHRA, CDR2 YSYEKL. J lost 4 bases, V lost 3 bases, and 8 bases had no gene match. CDR3 nucleotide sequence: TGCGCCAGCAGCCATTTATTAGCGGGAGGGGGATACGAGCAGTACTTC. Amino acid sequence: CASSHLLAGGGYEQYF.

The genes are TRBV11-2 and TRBJ2-7, with D possibly matching TRBD2 (6 bases). Germline V gene lookup returns CDR1 SGHAT and CDR2 FQNNGV. The V end was cut by 3 bases, the J end by 3 bases, with 18 bases between. This CDR3 is 16 amino acids long. CDR3 amino acids: CASSLEGMGSYYEQYF. DNA of the CDR3: TGTGCCAGCAGCTTGGAGGGAATGGGGTCTTACTACGAGCAGTACTTC.

The chain joins TRBV9 to TRBJ2-2; the D is unclear. CDR1 and CDR2 (germline): SGDLS, YYNGEE. The CDR3 runs 13 residues. The V gene lost 4 bases and the J gene lost 1 base, with 5 bases spanning the gap. The DNA of the CDR3 is TGTGCCAGCAGCTGGCGGAACACCGGGGAGCTGTTTTTT. This codes for CASSWRNTGELFF.

The chain recombines TRBV5-1 with TRBJ1-4; tentatively, D is TRBD1 (5 bases). The CDR3 length is 14 residues. The V and J ends lost 2 bases and 7 bases respectively, with 12 bases between them. CDR1 and CDR2 (germline): SGHRS, YFSETQ. The CDR3 is CASSFGRGGEKLFF. The CDR3 region has the DNA TGCGCCAGCAGCTTCGGGAGGGGCGGTGAAAAACTGTTTTTT.

The chain carries TRBV25-1 and TRBJ1-5; TRBD1 is a possible D gene (6 bases). The V and J ends lost 3 bases and 0 bases respectively, with 9 bases between them. Germline-derived CDR1 and CDR2 are MGHDK and SYGVNS. This CDR3 has 15 residues. Written as DNA, the CDR3 is TGTGCCAGCAGTGACAGGGGTGGTAGCAATCAGCCCCAGCATTTT. It specifies CASSDRGGSNQPQHF.

The chain couples TRBV29-1 to TRBJ1-2; possibly TRBD1 for D (5 bases). Trimming removed 3 bases at V and 0 bases at J, with 17 bases between. Germline CDR1 and CDR2: SQVTM and ANQGSEA. This CDR3 has 16 residues. Written as DNA, the CDR3 is TGCAGCGTTGAGGGACTAGGGACCGCTTCTAACTATGGCTACACCTTC. The encoded protein is CSVEGLGTASNYGYTF.

The chain carries TRBV5-1 and TRBJ2-5; no reliable D call. This CDR3 region has 13 residues. The ends were cut back, 7 bases at V and 4 bases at J, with 14 bases in the middle. CDR1 and CDR2 (germline): SGHRS, YFSETQ. The CDR3, as DNA: TGCGCCAGCGTTAAGGGTGACGGAGAGACCCAGTACTTC. Translating it yields CASVKGDGETQYF.

V gene TRBV4-3 combines with J gene TRBJ2-1; 8 positions match TRBD2. The length of the CDR3 is 15 residues. Germline V lookup: CDR1 LGHNA, CDR2 YSLEER. The junction had 1 base not matched to a gene; V was cut back by 1 base and J by 2 bases. The CDR3 sequence is CASSQGAGAYNEQFF. The CDR3 coding sequence is TGCGCCAGCAGCCAAGGAGCGGGGGCCTACAATGAGCAGTTCTTC.

The chain employs TRBV28 and TRBJ1-5, with no clear D. There are 14 residues in the CDR3. The ends were cut back, 6 bases at V and 2 bases at J, with 11 bases in the middle. Germline-derived CDR1 and CDR2 are MDHEN and SYDVKM. The CDR3 here is CASSPPLGNQPQHF. CDR3 bases: TGTGCCAGCAGCCCCCCTTTGGGCAATCAGCCCCAGCATTTT.

The rearrangement uses TRBV10-3 and TRBJ1-1; 7 nucleotides line up with TRBD1. The CDR3 is made up of 14 amino acids. The germline gives CDR1 ENHRY, CDR2 SYGVKD. J gave up 0 bases and V 8 bases, and 6 bases lay outside the gene matches. CDR3 protein: CAIGRQGLNTEAFF. In DNA, the CDR3 is TGTGCCATCGGGAGACAGGGATTGAACACTGAAGCTTTCTTT.

This clone was seen just once. This sequence joins TRBV4-1 and TRBJ2-3; 8 bases match TRBD2. V lost 1 base and J lost 2; bases outside the gene matches: 2. CDR1 is MGHRA and CDR2 is YSYEKL in the germline V gene. The CDR3 has 15 residues. Written as DNA, the CDR3 is TGCGCCAGCAGCCAAGCCGGGGGGGCCACAGATACGCAGTATTTT. Its translation: CASSQAGGATDTQYF.

The chain is built from TRBV7-9 and TRBJ1-2; 8 nucleotides line up with TRBD1. V shed 1 base and J 4 bases; nucleotides not matched to a gene: 11. This CDR3 spans 17 amino acids. Germline values: CDR1 SEHNR, CDR2 FQNEAQ (reference sequence). This CDR3 reads CASSLERDRHLRYGYTF. The CDR3 DNA reads TGTGCCAGCAGCTTAGAGAGGGACAGGCACCTCCGCTATGGCTACACCTTC. Based on the CDR3 plus reference TRBV7-9 and TRBJ1-2, the full variable domain is DTGVSQNPRHKITKRGQNVTFRCDPISEHNRLYWYRQTLGQGPEFLTYFQNEAQLEKSRLLSDRFSAERPKGSFSTLEIQRTEQGDSAMYLCASSLERDRHLRYGYTFGSGTRLTVV.

This clone showed up just once. CDR3 in DNA: TGTGCCAGCAGCTTAGGAGGCGGCAGGGCCCGAGGGGACCAAAACACCTTC. Protein product: CASSLGGGRARGDQNTF. The chain combines TRBV11-3 with TRBJ1-2; D perhaps matches TRBD1 (5 bases). The CDR3 totals 17 residues. The ends were cut back, 1 base at V and 12 bases at J, with 27 bases in the middle. The germline V gene encodes CDR1 SGHNT and CDR2 YENEEA.

The chain has TRBV27 and TRBJ1-2, with TRBD1 matching over 9 bases. Germline V gene sequence: CDR1 MNHEY, CDR2 SMNVEV (reference sequence). V lost 5 bases, J lost 7 bases, and 8 bases stayed unmatched. CDR3 length equals 14 residues. The CDR3 DNA reads as TGTGCCAGCAGTAGGCAGGGACAGGGTGGTGGCTACACCTTC. This translates into CASSRQGQGGGYTF.

The genes are TRBV19 and TRBJ2-3; D possibly uses TRBD1 or TRBD2 (5 bases each). Deletions cut 5 bases from V and 0 bases from J, with 18 bases between. Germline V gene sequence: CDR1 LNHDA, CDR2 SQIVND (reference sequence). This CDR3 has 17 residues. The chain's CDR3 is CASSHPGRRNSTDTQYF. The CDR3 DNA sequence: TGTGCCAGTAGTCACCCGGGACGGAGAAATAGCACAGATACGCAGTATTTT.

The chain uses TRBV5-1 and TRBJ1-1; perhaps TRBD1 as D (6 bases). Trimming removed 2 bases at V and 5 bases at J, with 13 bases between. The CDR3 totals 14 residues. The germline V gene has CDR1 SGHRS and CDR2 YFSETQ. CDR3 in DNA: TGCGCCAGCAGCTTCTCAGGGGAAGGGACTGAAGCTTTCTTT. Translation: CASSFSGEGTEAFF.

The chain couples TRBV28 to TRBJ2-1; TRBD2 aligns across 11 bases. Trimming cost V 5 bases and J 9 bases; bases outside gene matches: 12. Germline values: CDR1 MDHEN, CDR2 SYDVKM. The CDR3 contains 16 residues. CDR3 sequence reads: CASSKLAGVSASEQFF. The DNA for the CDR3 is TGTGCCAGCAGTAAACTAGCGGGAGTTTCAGCAAGTGAGCAGTTCTTC. Full variable domain (remainder filled in from reference TRBV28 and TRBJ2-1): DVKVTQSSRYLVKRTGEKVFLECVQDMDHENMFWYRQDPGLGLRLIYFSYDVKMKEKGDIPEGYSVSREKKERFSLILESASTNQTSMYLCASSKLAGVSASEQFFGPGTRLTVL.

This clone has only one observation. V is TRBV6-5 and J is TRBJ1-1; D is unresolved. The CDR3 extends over 16 amino acids. Trimming removed 4 bases from V and 2 bases from J, with 17 bases in between. From germline, CDR1 is MNHEY and CDR2 SVGAGI. In nucleotides, the CDR3 is TGTGCCAGCAGTTCCTTGACCTTTTGGTTTAACACTGAAGCTTTCTTT. This sequence encodes CASSSLTFWFNTEAFF.

V gene TRBV9 combines with J gene TRBJ2-5; 9 bases align to TRBD1. CDR3 length: 16 residues. V dropped 2 bases and J dropped 5; count of bases not matched to a gene: 10. Germline lookup yields CDR1 SGDLS and CDR2 YYNGEE. The CDR3 DNA follows: TGTGCCAGCAGCGTTTTGGGGGACAGGGTTGGGGAGACCCAGTACTTC. Protein: CASSVLGDRVGETQYF.

The chain combines TRBV27 with TRBJ2-2, with 8 positions matching TRBD2. Germline loops: CDR1 MNHEY, CDR2 SMNVEV (reference sequence). The CDR3 spans 14 residues. Trimming at V came to 5 bases and at J to 6 bases, leaving 5 bases not matched to a gene. CDR3 nucleotide sequence: TGTGCCAGCAGTCCCGGGAGGGCTCCCGGGGAGCTGTTTTTT. This gives the protein CASSPGRAPGELFF.

The chain recombines TRBV5-1 with TRBJ2-3, with a tentative D call TRBD2 (5 bases). Trimming took off 2 bases at V and 2 bases at J, with 12 bases between the two ends. The CDR3 has 15 amino acids. Germline CDR1 reads SGHRS; CDR2 reads YFSETQ. CDR3 DNA sequence: TGCGCCAGCAGCTTAGTCCCCGGGGTCACAGATACGCAGTATTTT. Translation: CASSLVPGVTDTQYF.

The chain couples TRBV19 to TRBJ1-5; maybe TRBD1 (6 bases). V was cut by 7 bases and J by 0 bases, with 13 bases left in between. This CDR3 comprises 15 residues. Germline CDR1 and CDR2: LNHDA and SQIVND (reference sequence). The CDR3 reads CASIQGMFSNQPQHF. In DNA form, the CDR3 reads TGTGCCAGTATCCAGGGGATGTTTAGCAATCAGCCCCAGCATTTT.